The clone carrying this T cell receptor beta chain was counted once. Its antigen remains unknown. This entry is derived from a study of blood T cells in healthy people across ages. Findings and limits, study-wide: Greater diversity and more naive CD4+ cells were seen in long-lived donors than in aged donors. The fall in TCR beta diversity per million T cells was roughly linear with age.

A second roughly 7 to 11 cycle PCR used barcoded and J-beta primers. A template-switch adaptor that had 12 random nucleotides put a tag on each cDNA molecule. Each CDR3 protein gets one entry after TCRdb re-called the 5' RACE reads with MiXCR. The table has roughly 680,000 distinct CDR3 sequences, more than 45% seen once. This CDR3 has 14 amino acids. V was clipped by 5 bases and J by 7 bases; unmatched bases: 8. Per the germline V gene, CDR1 is SSHAT and CDR2 is FNYEAQ (reference sequence). This sequence was found in a woman older than 75 in good health. The V call is TRBV7-7, the J call TRBJ2-1; 7 positions agree with TRBD2. The sequencing input was blood. The CDR3 loop reads CASSATSSANEQFF. CDR3 nucleotide sequence: TGTGCCAGCAGCGCGACTAGCTCGGCAAATGAGCAGTTCTTC.